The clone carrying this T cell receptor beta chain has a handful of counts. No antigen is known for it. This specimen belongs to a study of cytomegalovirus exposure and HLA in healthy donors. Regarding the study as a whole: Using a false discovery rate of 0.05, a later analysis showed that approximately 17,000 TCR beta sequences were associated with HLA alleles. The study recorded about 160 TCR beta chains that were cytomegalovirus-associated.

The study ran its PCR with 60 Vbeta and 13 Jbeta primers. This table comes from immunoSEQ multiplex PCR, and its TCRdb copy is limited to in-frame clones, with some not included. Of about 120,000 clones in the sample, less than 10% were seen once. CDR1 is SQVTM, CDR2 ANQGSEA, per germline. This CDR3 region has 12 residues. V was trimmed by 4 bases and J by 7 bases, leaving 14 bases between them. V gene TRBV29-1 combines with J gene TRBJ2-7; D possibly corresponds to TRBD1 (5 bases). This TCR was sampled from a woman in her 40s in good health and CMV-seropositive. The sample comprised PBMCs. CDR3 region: CSVGGQGREQYF. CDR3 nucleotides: TGCAGCGTTGGGGGTCAGGGCAGGGAGCAGTACTTC.